What follows are 18 T cell receptor beta chains derived from one specimen sequenced in a study of T cells in Graves' hyperthyroidism and ophthalmopathy. Researchers amplified the TCR beta CDR3 regions from RNA transcripts. The HTBI primer set served for first-round RT-PCR of the TCR CDR3. MiXCR was run by TCRdb on the multiplex PCR reads, yielding one entry per CDR3 protein. The table shows around 570,000 distinct CDR3 sequences, with about 20% occurring only once. Sequencing was done on a sample of blood. These receptors originate from a man in his forties with Graves' ophthalmopathy.

The chain is built from TRBV12-3 or TRBV12-4 and TRBJ2-1, with unresolved D. This CDR3 is built from 12 residues. V was pared by 3 bases and J by 8 bases, with 8 bases between. The CDR3 nucleotides are TGTGCCAGCAGTTTTAAGTACGATGAGCAGTTCTTC. This sequence encodes CASSFKYDEQFF.

This clonotype has ten or more counts. This chain links TRBV11-2 with TRBJ2-1, with 11 bases identical to TRBD2. The junction had 11 bases not matched to a gene; V was cut back by 7 bases and J by 9 bases. Germline V gene sequence: CDR1 SGHAT, CDR2 FQNNGV. The CDR3 covers 15 residues. The CDR3 is CASTKLAGGIAEQFF. The DNA of the CDR3 is TGTGCCAGCACCAAGCTAGCGGGGGGAATCGCTGAGCAGTTCTTC.

This clonotype has more than one count but fewer than ten. The chain has TRBV4-1 and TRBJ2-5; D is unclear. V lost 0 bases and J lost 2, with 10 bases in between. CDR3 length equals 15 residues. Germline V gene lookup returns CDR1 MGHRA and CDR2 YSYEKL. The CDR3 spells CASSQDRSQQETQYF. CDR3 coding DNA: TGCGCCAGCAGCCAAGACAGGTCTCAACAAGAGACCCAGTACTTC.

The CDR3 nucleotides are TGTGCCAGCAGTTACGCACAGCGCAGCTCCTACGAGCAGTACTTC. This encodes CASSYAQRSSYEQYF. The rearrangement uses TRBV6-1 and TRBJ2-7; D gene ambiguous. CDR3 length: 15 amino acids. Trimming shortened V by 5 bases and J by 0 bases, and 14 bases separated the two germline ends. Germline V gene lookup returns CDR1 MNHNS and CDR2 SASEGT.

This clonotype came up a few times. The rearrangement joins TRBV12-3 or TRBV12-4 to TRBJ2-3, with D perhaps TRBD2 (6 bases). V was cut by 6 bases and J by 4 bases, with 23 bases left in between. The CDR3 length is 17 residues. The CDR3 spells CASSLILLAAGADTQYF. CDR3 in DNA: TGTGCCAGCAGCCTTATACTATTAGCGGCTGGGGCAGATACGCAGTATTTT.

The chain employs TRBV5-6 and TRBJ2-2, with no clear D. Germline V gives CDR1 SGHDT, CDR2 YYEEEE. This CDR3 is built from 15 residues. V lost 3 bases and J 1 base, leaving 10 bases between the germline ends. The CDR3 DNA follows: TGTGCCAGCAGCTCGCTAATACAGAACACCGGGGAGCTGTTTTTT. It yields the protein CASSSLIQNTGELFF.

This clonotype was counted only a few times. The rearrangement joins TRBV6-1 to TRBJ2-7; 10 nucleotides line up with TRBD2. The CDR3 runs to 15 residues. With 1 base clipped from V and 3 bases from J, the junction kept 3 bases outside the gene matches. Germline V lookup: CDR1 MNHNS, CDR2 SASEGT. In DNA form, the CDR3 reads TGTGCCAGCAGTGAAGGGCTAGCGGGGGACTACGAGCAGTACTTC. This encodes CASSEGLAGDYEQYF.

This clonotype was recorded many times. V and J are TRBV5-6 and TRBJ2-5; D may be TRBD2 (5 bases). Looked up from germline, CDR1 is SGHDT and CDR2 is YYEEEE. CDR3 size: 15 residues. V was shortened by 4 bases and J by 7 bases, with 20 bases between the two germline ends. The CDR3 region is CASSSSWVGEGTQYF. The CDR3 DNA reads TGTGCCAGCAGCAGCAGCTGGGTCGGCGAGGGGACCCAGTACTTC.

This clonotype was found a few times. This chain connects TRBV7-9 to TRBJ2-3, with 8 bases matching TRBD2. V was pared by 3 bases and J by 7 bases, with 12 bases of the junction left unmatched. The germline CDR1 and CDR2 sequences are SEHNR and FQNEAQ (reference sequence). The CDR3 runs to 16 residues. CDR3 amino acids: CASSLGPGLVSHTQYF. The CDR3 nucleotides read TGTGCCAGCAGCTTGGGGCCGGGACTAGTGTCGCATACGCAGTATTTT.

This clonotype was recorded at least ten times. J is TRBJ2-7 and V is TRBV28; 12 bases match TRBD2. The CDR3 has 18 amino acids. Germline assignment: CDR1 MDHEN and CDR2 SYDVKM. Unmatched junction bases numbered 17, after V lost 5 bases and J lost 6 bases. Here the CDR3 reads CASSPLTSGRTFRGEQYF. Written as DNA, the CDR3 is TGTGCCAGCAGTCCCTTGACTAGCGGGAGAACCTTTAGGGGCGAGCAGTACTTC.

The V gene is TRBV6-2 or TRBV6-3, the J gene TRBJ2-7, with TRBD2 matching 14 bases. The V segment lost 6 bases and the J segment 7 bases; nucleotides outside the gene matches: 14. The germline gives CDR1 MNHEY, CDR2 SVGEGT. The CDR3 consists of 17 residues. The CDR3: CASRLPRLAGGPSEQYF. The CDR3 DNA follows: TGTGCCAGCAGATTACCCCGACTAGCGGGAGGGCCGTCTGAGCAGTACTTC.

This clonotype has only a few counts. This chain uses TRBV20-1 with TRBJ2-4, with D perhaps matching TRBD2 (6 bases). Germline V gene sequence: CDR1 DFQATT, CDR2 SNEGSKA (reference sequence). The CDR3 is 15 amino acids. Trimming took 6 bases from V and 0 from J, leaving 15 bases between them. DNA for the CDR3: TGCAGTGCCTGGGACTTTAATATAGCCAAAAACATTCAGTACTTC. This sequence encodes CSAWDFNIAKNIQYF.

This rearrangement joins TRBV2 to TRBJ2-7; the D call may be TRBD1 or TRBD2 (5 bases each). The V end was cut by 10 bases, the J end by 2 bases, with 15 bases between. The CDR3 spans 13 residues. Germline loops: CDR1 SNHLY, CDR2 FYNNEI. Here the CDR3 reads CATGTRRTYEQYF. The CDR3 bases are TGTGCCACCGGGACCAGGAGGACCTACGAGCAGTACTTC.

The CDR3 loop reads CSVETVFYGYTF. The CDR3 DNA reads TGCAGCGTGGAAACAGTTTTCTATGGCTACACCTTC. The chain links TRBV29-1 to TRBJ1-2; D is ambiguous. The V and J ends lost 6 bases and 4 bases respectively, with 12 bases between them. CDR3 length: 12 residues. Germline-derived CDR1 and CDR2 are SQVTM and ANQGSEA.

This clonotype was seen at least ten times. The chain combines TRBV7-2 with TRBJ2-7; no definite D call. CDR1 and CDR2 (germline): SGHTA, FQGNSA. The CDR3 is made up of 14 amino acids. V lost 3 bases, J lost 0 bases, and 9 bases lay in between. CDR3 DNA: TGTGCCAGCAGCTTGGGTGTCAACTCCTACGAGCAGTACTTC. Protein: CASSLGVNSYEQYF. The whole variable domain, filled in from reference TRBV7-2 and TRBJ2-7, reads GAGVSQSPSNKVTEKGKDVELRCDPISGHTALYWYRQSLGQGLEFLIYFQGNSAPDKSGLPSDRFSAERTGGSVSTLTIQRTQQEDSAVYLCASSLGVNSYEQYFGPGTRLTVT.

This clonotype has more than one count but fewer than ten. The chain has TRBV19 and TRBJ1-1; no clear D. This CDR3 comprises 15 residues. The germline gives CDR1 LNHDA, CDR2 SQIVND (reference sequence). V lost 3 bases, J lost 1 base, and 12 bases lay in between. The CDR3 nucleotides are TGTGCCAGTAGTATTTTATCCTCGACGAACACTGAAGCTTTCTTT. It codes for CASSILSSTNTEAFF.

The V gene is TRBV7-9, the J gene TRBJ2-6; D possibly corresponds to TRBD1 (6 bases). The CDR3 extends over 19 amino acids. The germline V gene has CDR1 SEHNR and CDR2 FQNEAQ (reference sequence). V shed 1 base and J shed 0 bases, with 16 bases lying between them. The CDR3 spells CASSLEASRGTSGANVLTF. The CDR3 region has the DNA TGTGCCAGCAGCTTAGAGGCTAGCAGGGGCACCTCTGGGGCCAACGTCCTGACTTTC. Full variable domain (outside the CDR3, taken from reference TRBV7-9 and TRBJ2-6): DTGVSQNPRHKITKRGQNVTFRCDPISEHNRLYWYRQTLGQGPEFLTYFQNEAQLEKSRLLSDRFSAERPKGSFSTLEIQRTEQGDSAMYLCASSLEASRGTSGANVLTFGAGSRLTVL.

The chain has TRBV9 and TRBJ2-3; 8 nucleotides line up with TRBD2. Trimming at V came to 4 bases and at J to 2 bases, leaving 12 bases not matched to a gene. Germline lookup yields CDR1 SGDLS and CDR2 YYNGEE. The CDR3 runs to 17 residues. As DNA, the CDR3 is TGTGCCAGCAGCCCTTCGGGGGGGGCCCTCTTCACAGATACGCAGTATTTT. This encodes CASSPSGGALFTDTQYF. Full variable domain (missing parts from reference TRBV9 and TRBJ2-3): DSGVTQTPKHLITATGQRVTLRCSPRSGDLSVYWYQQSLDQGLQFLIQYYNGEERAKGNILERFSAQQFPDLHSELNLSSLELGDSALYFCASSPSGGALFTDTQYFGPGTRLTVL.